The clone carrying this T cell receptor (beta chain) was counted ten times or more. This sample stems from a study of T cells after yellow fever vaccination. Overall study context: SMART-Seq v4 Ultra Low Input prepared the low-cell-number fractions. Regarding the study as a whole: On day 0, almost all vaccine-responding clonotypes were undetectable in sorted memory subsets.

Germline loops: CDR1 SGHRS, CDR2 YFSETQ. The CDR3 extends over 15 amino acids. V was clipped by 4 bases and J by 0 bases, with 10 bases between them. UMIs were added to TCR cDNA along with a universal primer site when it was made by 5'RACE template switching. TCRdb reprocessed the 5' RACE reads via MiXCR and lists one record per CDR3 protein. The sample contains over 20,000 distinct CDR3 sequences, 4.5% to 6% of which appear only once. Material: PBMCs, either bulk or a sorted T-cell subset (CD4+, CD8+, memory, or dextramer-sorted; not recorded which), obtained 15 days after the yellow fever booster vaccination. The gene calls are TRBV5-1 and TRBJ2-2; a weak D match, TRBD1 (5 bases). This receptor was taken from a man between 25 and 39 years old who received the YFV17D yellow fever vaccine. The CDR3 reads CASSRDRANTGELFF. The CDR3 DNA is TGCGCCAGCAGCAGAGACAGAGCGAACACCGGGGAGCTGTTTTTT.